This TCR beta chain was retrieved from a study of T-cell memory formation after mild COVID-19. Study-level results: Nothing confirmed that second-wave clones peaking on day 37 were specific for SARS-CoV-2. Clones contracting day 15 to 85 were balanced CD4/CD8; later expanders leaned CD4+.

About this clonotype: Its antigen is unknown.

The CDR3 has 15 residues. CDR1 SGHRS and CDR2 YFSETQ come from the germline V gene. V was pared by 0 bases and J by 2 bases, with 2 bases of the junction left unmatched. 5'RACE primed from the constant segment yielded TCR alpha and TCR beta cDNA libraries bearing sample barcodes and UMIs. TCRdb passed the 5' RACE reads through MiXCR, listing each CDR3 protein once. The sample holds approximately 150,000 distinct CDR3 sequences; 15% to 20% are singletons and the top ten take about 2.1%. V and J are TRBV5-1 and TRBJ2-1, with 7 positions matching TRBD2. This clonotype was sampled from an adult woman who had mild COVID-19 (a few samples of this study predate the infection). Cell type and time point are not known. The sample was PBMCs or a T cell subset sorted from them (not recorded which). This CDR3 reads CASSLAAGAYNEQFF. The DNA of the CDR3 is TGCGCCAGCAGCTTGGCGGCGGGGGCCTACAATGAGCAGTTCTTC.